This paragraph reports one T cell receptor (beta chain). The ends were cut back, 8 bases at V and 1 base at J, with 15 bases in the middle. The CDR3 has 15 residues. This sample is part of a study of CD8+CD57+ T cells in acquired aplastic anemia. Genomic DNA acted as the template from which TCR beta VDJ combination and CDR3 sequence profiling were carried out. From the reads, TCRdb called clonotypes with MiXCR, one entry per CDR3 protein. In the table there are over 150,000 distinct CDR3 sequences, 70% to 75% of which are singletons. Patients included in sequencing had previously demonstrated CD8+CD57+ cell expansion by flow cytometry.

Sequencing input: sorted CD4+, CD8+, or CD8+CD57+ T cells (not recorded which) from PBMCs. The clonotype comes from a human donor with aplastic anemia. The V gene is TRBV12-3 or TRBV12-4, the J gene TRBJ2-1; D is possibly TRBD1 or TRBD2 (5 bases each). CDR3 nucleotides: TGTGCCAGCGGCCCCGTATGGGGGTCCTACAATGAGCAGTTCTTC. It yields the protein CASGPVWGSYNEQFF.